The 24 T cell receptor beta chains in this list originate from one sample, sequenced in a study of cytomegalovirus exposure and HLA in healthy donors. PCR employed 60 Vbeta and 13 Jbeta primers. Sequenced by immunoSEQ multiplex PCR; TCRdb stores in-frame clones only, minus some. The profile shows some 150,000 clones, approximately 86% of them singletons. Input material: PBMCs. The receptors stem from a woman between 50 and 59 years old in good health and CMV-seropositive.

The chain employs TRBV11-2 and TRBJ2-5, with D unresolved. The closer fit of TRBJ2-7 to the DNA end suggests the J call may be wrong. This CDR3 has 12 residues. Germline-derived CDR1 and CDR2 are SGHAT and FQNNGV. DNA for the CDR3: TGTGCCAGCAGCCTGGTTCCCTACGAGCAGTACTTC. The encoded protein is CASSLVPYEQYF.

CDR3 sequence: CSVDRQLAGGRGEQFF. The CDR3 DNA is TGCAGCGTTGACCGTCAACTAGCGGGGGGGCGGGGTGAGCAGTTCTTC. The rearrangement joins TRBV29-1 to TRBJ2-1; 13 bases match TRBD2. This CDR3 region has 16 residues. The germline CDR1 and CDR2 sequences are SQVTM and ANQGSEA. After removal of 3 bases from V and 9 bases from J, the junction contained 11 bases not matched to a gene.

The chain combines TRBV5-8 with TRBJ1-1; 7 bases map to TRBD1. This CDR3 has 15 residues. The germline CDR1 and CDR2 sequences are SGHTS and YDEGEE. V trimming: 1 base; J trimming: 1 base; junction bases outside the gene matches: 4. CDR3: CASSLPWDRNTEAFF. The CDR3 DNA sequence: TGTGCCAGCAGCTTGCCGTGGGACAGGAACACTGAAGCTTTCTTT. The whole variable domain, filled in from reference TRBV5-8 and TRBJ1-1, reads EAGVTQSPTHLIKTRGQQATLRCSPISGHTSVYWYQQALGLGLQFLLWYDEGEERNRGNFPPRFSGRQFPNYSSELNVNALELEDSALYLCASSLPWDRNTEAFFGQGTRLTVV.

The chain recombines TRBV5-6 with TRBJ2-7; 7 nucleotides match TRBD1. This CDR3 spans 14 amino acids. J was trimmed by 5 bases and V by 4 bases; bases with no gene match: 9. CDR1 is SGHDT and CDR2 is YYEEEE in the germline V gene. Here the CDR3 DNA reads TGTGCCAGCAGCATCGGGACAGTTCGCCACGAGCAGTACTTC. Its translation: CASSIGTVRHEQYF.

The chain has TRBV19 and TRBJ1-5; D unclear. The CDR3 is 14 residues long. CDR1 is LNHDA, CDR2 SQIVND, per germline (reference sequence). V lost 7 bases, J lost 1 base, and 11 bases lay in between. CDR3 in amino acids: CASKQSWSNQPQHF. DNA for the CDR3: TGTGCCAGTAAACAGAGCTGGAGCAATCAGCCCCAGCATTTT. Full variable domain (missing parts from reference TRBV19 and TRBJ1-5): DGGITQSPKYLFRKEGQNVTLSCEQNLNHDAMYWYRQDPGQGLRLIYYSQIVNDFQKGDIAEGYSVSREKKESFPLTVTSAQKNPTAFYLCASKQSWSNQPQHFGDGTRLSIL.

The chain carries TRBV27 and TRBJ1-5, with D perhaps TRBD1 (5 bases). This CDR3 is built from 12 residues. Trimming removed 8 bases at V and 1 base at J, with 6 bases between. CDR1 is MNHEY, CDR2 SMNVEV, per germline (reference sequence). CDR3 DNA sequence: TGTGCCAGCGGGGGGAGCAATCAGCCCCAGCATTTT. Its protein product is CASGGSNQPQHF.

This chain connects TRBV6-5 to TRBJ1-4; tentative D call: TRBD1 (5 bases). This CDR3 comprises 14 residues. Trimming cost V 4 bases and J 7 bases, with 13 bases left between them. The germline V gene encodes CDR1 MNHEY and CDR2 SVGAGI. CDR3 amino acids: CASSWRGAGEKLFF. CDR3 nucleotide sequence: TGTGCCAGCAGTTGGAGGGGCGCCGGTGAAAAACTGTTTTTT.

The V and J genes are TRBV7-8 and TRBJ1-2, with TRBD1 as a possible D gene (6 bases). Trimming cost V 3 bases and J 7 bases, with 12 bases left between them. The CDR3 consists of 13 residues. Germline V gene lookup returns CDR1 SGHVS and CDR2 FQNEAQ. The CDR3 protein is CASSLNRDGGYTF. DNA for the CDR3: TGTGCCAGCAGCTTGAACAGGGATGGTGGCTACACCTTC.

This clone was seen only once. V gene TRBV6-1 combines with J gene TRBJ1-1, with D unclear. Trimming shortened V by 6 bases and J by 7 bases, and 12 bases separated the two germline ends. The CDR3 runs 12 residues. CDR1 is MNHNS, CDR2 SASEGT, per germline. The CDR3 coding sequence is TGTGCCAGCAGGACTAGGCGGAATGAAGCTTTCTTT. As protein: CASRTRRNEAFF.

The chain combines TRBV18 with TRBJ2-3, with 8 positions matching TRBD2. The V segment lost 5 bases and the J segment 5 bases; nucleotides outside the gene matches: 9. The CDR3 runs 15 residues. CDR1 and CDR2 (germline): KGHSH, LQKENI. For the CDR3, the DNA is TGTGCCAGCTCAGAGTCCAGCGGGGGTAAAGATACGCAGTATTTT. This sequence encodes CASSESSGGKDTQYF. The full variable domain, in which reference TRBV18 and TRBJ2-3 provide the parts outside the CDR3, is NAGVMQNPRHLVRRRGQEARLRCSPMKGHSHVYWYRQLPEEGLKFMVYLQKENIIDESGMPKERFSAEFPKEGPSILRIQQVVRGDSAAYFCASSESSGGKDTQYFGPGTRLTVL.

This clone has a handful of counts. The J gene is TRBJ2-1, the V gene TRBV4-2; TRBD2 matches at 10 bases. The J segment lost 7 bases and the V segment lost 2 bases, leaving 5 bases of the junction unmatched. Germline V lookup: CDR1 LGHNA, CDR2 YNFKEQ. The CDR3 totals 15 residues. The CDR3 sequence is CASSQSSGGTNEQFF. DNA of the CDR3: TGTGCCAGCAGCCAATCTAGCGGGGGAACGAATGAGCAGTTCTTC.

V usage is TRBV7-2 and J usage is TRBJ1-3; 8 bases match TRBD1. There are 19 residues in the CDR3. Trimming cost V 0 bases and J 0 bases; bases outside gene matches: 10. From germline, CDR1 is SGHTA and CDR2 FQGNSA. The CDR3 sequence: CASSLAPDRDRSSGNTIYF. The CDR3 nucleotides read TGTGCCAGCAGCTTAGCCCCGGACAGGGACCGTAGCTCTGGAAACACCATATATTTT.

The rearrangement joins TRBV19 to TRBJ1-3; D gene unclear. V was cut by 6 bases and J by 3 bases, with 9 bases left in between. Germline CDR1 reads LNHDA; CDR2 reads SQIVND (reference sequence). CDR3 length: 13 amino acids. CDR3 DNA: TGTGCCAGTAGCCCCCCCGTTGGAAACACCATATATTTT. Translated, it gives CASSPPVGNTIYF.

V is TRBV29-1 and J is TRBJ1-1; a possible D gene is TRBD1 (5 bases). The V gene's germline CDR1 is SQVTM and CDR2 ANQGSEA. V was cut by 3 bases and J by 9 bases, with 11 bases left in between. This CDR3 is built from 11 residues. CDR3 region: CSVDGEGKAFF. CDR3 bases: TGCAGCGTTGACGGGGAGGGGAAAGCTTTCTTT.

The chain couples TRBV2 to TRBJ2-7; TRBD2 matches 8 bases. The V gene's germline CDR1 is SNHLY and CDR2 FYNNEI. The CDR3 covers 15 residues. With V trimmed by 6 bases and J by 3 bases, 10 bases remained unmatched. CDR3 loop: CASSRKSGGDYEQYF. The DNA of the CDR3 is TGTGCCAGCAGCAGAAAAAGCGGGGGAGACTACGAGCAGTACTTC.

CDR3 loop: CAWSYGTEAFF. CDR3 DNA: TGTGCCTGGAGTTACGGCACTGAAGCTTTCTTT. V is TRBV30 and J is TRBJ1-1; D gene unclear. Per germline, CDR1 GTSNPN and CDR2 SVGIG (reference sequence). The CDR3 has 11 residues. Trimming cost V 2 bases and J 4 bases, with 5 bases left between them.

V usage is TRBV5-6 and J usage is TRBJ1-5; D unresolved. This CDR3 is 12 amino acids long. Germline-derived CDR1 and CDR2 are SGHDT and YYEEEE. The ends were cut back, 5 bases at V and 7 bases at J, with 10 bases in the middle. The DNA for the CDR3 is TGTGCCAGCAGTCAGTTGAACCAGCCCCAGCATTTT. Its translation is CASSQLNQPQHF.

This chain joins TRBV2 and TRBJ2-2, with 9 bases fitting TRBD1. Germline V gene sequence: CDR1 SNHLY, CDR2 FYNNEI. Trimming took 9 bases from V and 4 from J; bases not matched to a gene: 9. The CDR3 spans 15 residues. The CDR3 protein is CASTGMTGGTGELFF. CDR3 nucleotide sequence: TGTGCCAGTACGGGTATGACAGGGGGCACCGGGGAGCTGTTTTTT.

The chain uses TRBV4-3 and TRBJ1-5, with D uncertain. V gave up 1 base and J gave up 3 bases, with 10 bases separating them. This CDR3 comprises 15 residues. Germline CDR1 reads LGHNA; CDR2 reads YSLEER. The CDR3: CASSQVRGNNQPQHF. The CDR3 DNA sequence: TGCGCCAGCAGCCAAGTCCGCGGAAACAATCAGCCCCAGCATTTT.

This clone was seen only once. The V gene is TRBV19, the J gene TRBJ1-3, with D perhaps matching TRBD1 (6 bases). With 5 bases removed from V and 1 base from J, the gap between germline ends came to 9 bases. This CDR3 comprises 14 residues. Germline V gene data show CDR1 as LNHDA and CDR2 as SQIVND (reference sequence). In nucleotides, the CDR3 is TGTGCCAGTAGTTCGCAGGGGTCTGGAAACACCATATATTTT. Translated, it gives CASSSQGSGNTIYF. Full variable domain (remainder filled in from reference TRBV19 and TRBJ1-3): DGGITQSPKYLFRKEGQNVTLSCEQNLNHDAMYWYRQDPGQGLRLIYYSQIVNDFQKGDIAEGYSVSREKKESFPLTVTSAQKNPTAFYLCASSSQGSGNTIYFGEGSWLTVV.

The chain recombines TRBV9 with TRBJ2-1, with TRBD2 matching over 9 bases. Germline V gene data show CDR1 as SGDLS and CDR2 as YYNGEE. This CDR3 comprises 17 residues. With V trimmed by 4 bases and J by 4 bases, 12 bases remained unmatched. In DNA, the CDR3 is TGTGCCAGCAGCCCGGGCTCCTCAGCGGGGGGATACAATGAGCAGTTCTTC. Translation: CASSPGSSAGGYNEQFF.

The rearrangement joins TRBV19 to TRBJ2-2; 10 bases line up with TRBD2. The CDR3 runs 15 residues. The trim removed 3 bases at V and 3 bases at J, leaving 1 base unmatched. Germline V gives CDR1 LNHDA, CDR2 SQIVND (reference sequence). CDR3 protein: CASSILAGDTGELFF. The CDR3 coding sequence is TGTGCCAGTAGTATCCTAGCGGGGGACACCGGGGAGCTGTTTTTT.

The rearrangement joins TRBV20-1 to TRBJ2-5; D remains ambiguous. The germline V and J ends were trimmed by 6 bases and 2 bases, with 7 bases remaining between them. This CDR3 spans 11 amino acids. Germline V CDR1 and CDR2: DFQATT, SNEGSKA (reference sequence). CDR3 amino acids: CSATAQETQYF. CDR3 DNA: TGCAGTGCCACAGCACAAGAGACCCAGTACTTC.

CDR3 sequence (DNA): TGCGCCAGCAGCCCCGGGGAGGGGCGTTACGAGCAGTACTTC. It translates to CASSPGEGRYEQYF. The rearrangement joins TRBV5-1 to TRBJ2-7, with TRBD2 matching over 7 bases. The CDR3 totals 14 residues. Germline CDR1 is SGHRS and CDR2 is YFSETQ. V shed 4 bases, J shed 4 bases, and the junction held 8 bases outside the gene matches. The full variable domain, its missing parts supplied by reference TRBV5-1 and TRBJ2-7, is KAGVTQTPRYLIKTRGQQVTLSCSPISGHRSVSWYQQTPGQGLQFLFEYFSETQRNKGNFPGRFSGRQFSNSRSEMNVSTLELGDSALYLCASSPGEGRYEQYFGPGTRLTVT.